This T cell receptor (beta chain) was sequenced in a study of cytomegalovirus exposure and HLA in healthy donors. As for the study in general: Most genotyped donors, roughly 83% of more than 300, had Caucasian-associated genetic ancestry.

In the PCR, 60 Vbeta and 13 Jbeta primers were used. In the authors' methods: Around 10 million of the 80 million or so unique TCR beta chains counted in a later analysis were shared. Repertoires were generated with immunoSEQ multiplex PCR, while TCRdb's copy carries only in-frame clones and drops some. For V, J and clone size, that table is used; D and trimming come from the DNA. This table has 55,000 to 65,000 clones, roughly 80% appearing once. This clone has only a few counts. Antigen specificity is unknown. Whole-study findings and limits: Analysis was carried out at a later point, and it linked a missense DCLRE1C variant to TCR beta V- and J-gene trimming. Later, an analysis found that common viral pathogens appeared to be linked with several of the most significant clusters.

The sequencing sample was made of PBMCs. The source is a woman between 40 and 55 years old in good health and CMV-seronegative.

The CDR3 nucleotides read TGCGCCAGCAGCTTGGCGGGGAGCGGGAGCCACGAGCAGTACTTC. This gives the protein CASSLAGSGSHEQYF. V and J are TRBV5-1 and TRBJ2-7, with 8 bases fitting TRBD2. The CDR3 runs 15 residues. Per germline, CDR1 SGHRS and CDR2 YFSETQ. The V and J ends lost 0 bases and 5 bases, in that order; junction bases with no gene match: 7.